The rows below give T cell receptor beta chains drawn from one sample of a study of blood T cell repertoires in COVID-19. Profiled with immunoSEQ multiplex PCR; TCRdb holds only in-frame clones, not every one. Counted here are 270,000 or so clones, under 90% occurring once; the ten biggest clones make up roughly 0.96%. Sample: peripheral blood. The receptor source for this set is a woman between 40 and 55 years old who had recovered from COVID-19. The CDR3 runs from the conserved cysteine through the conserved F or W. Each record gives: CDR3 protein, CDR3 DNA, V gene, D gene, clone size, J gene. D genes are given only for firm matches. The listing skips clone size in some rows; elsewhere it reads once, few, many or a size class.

CDR3: CASSVKTGGSGNTIYF
DNA: TGTGCCAGCAGTGTAAAGACAGGGGGCTCTGGAAACACCATATATTTT
V: TRBV6-1
D: TRBD1
size: few
J: TRBJ1-3

CDR3: CASSSGLAGGETQYF
DNA: TGTGCCAGCAGCTCGGGACTAGCGGGAGGAGAGACCCAGTACTTC
V: TRBV7-9
D: TRBD2
size: -
J: TRBJ2-5

CDR3: CASSGWPGGSSNEQFF
DNA: TGTGCCAGCAGCGGCTGGCCGGGAGGGAGTTCGAATGAGCAGTTCTTC
V: TRBV7-9
D: TRBD2
size: -
J: TRBJ2-1

CDR3: CASSLGTSGLNEQFF
DNA: TGTGCCAGCAGCTTAGGGACTAGCGGACTTAATGAGCAGTTCTTC
V: TRBV11-2
D: TRBD2
size: -
J: TRBJ2-1

CDR3: CASTPAGDIQYF
DNA: TGTGCCAGCACCCCGGCGGGGGACATTCAGTACTTC
V: TRBV2
D: TRBD2
size: -
J: TRBJ2-4

CDR3: CSVRTESYEQYF
DNA: TGCAGCGTTCGGACAGAGTCCTACGAGCAGTACTTC
V: TRBV29-1
D: -
size: -
J: TRBJ2-7

CDR3: CASSFTGVGTEAFF
DNA: TGTGCCAGCAGCTTTACAGGGGTCGGCACTGAAGCTTTCTTT
V: TRBV11-2
D: TRBD1
size: -
J: TRBJ1-1

CDR3: CASSVGSGQGAADTQYF
DNA: TGTGCCAGCAGCGTAGGTTCGGGACAGGGGGCTGCAGATACGCAGTATTTT
V: TRBV9
D: TRBD1
size: few
J: TRBJ2-3

CDR3: CASSQVGTGAKNIQYF
DNA: TGTGCCAGCAGCCAAGTCGGGACAGGAGCCAAAAACATTCAGTACTTC
V: TRBV3-1/TRBV3-2
D: TRBD1
size: -
J: TRBJ2-4

CDR3: CASRLGQGSTEAFF
DNA: TGTGCCAGCAGACTCGGACAGGGAAGCACTGAAGCTTTCTTT
V: TRBV7-9
D: TRBD1
size: -
J: TRBJ1-1

CDR3: CASSVGGGNEQFF
DNA: TGTGCCAGCAGCGTAGGGGGCGGTAATGAGCAGTTCTTC
V: TRBV9
D: -
size: -
J: TRBJ2-1

CDR3: CASRRPGQGLNEQYF
DNA: TGCGCCAGCAGGCGGCCGGGACAGGGCCTAAACGAGCAGTACTTC
V: TRBV5-1
D: TRBD1
size: -
J: TRBJ2-7

CDR3: CASSGAFSVDEQYF
DNA: TGCGCCAGCAGCGGGGCTTTTTCTGTCGACGAGCAGTACTTC
V: TRBV5-1
D: -
size: once
J: TRBJ2-7

CDR3: CASSHQHLGADTQYF
DNA: TGTGCCAGCAGCCATCAGCACTTGGGCGCAGATACGCAGTATTTT
V: TRBV21-1
D: -
size: -
J: TRBJ2-3

CDR3: CATSRDGSDAYEQYF
DNA: TGTGCCACCAGCAGAGATGGGAGCGATGCCTACGAGCAGTACTTC
V: TRBV15
D: -
size: -
J: TRBJ2-7

CDR3: CASRDIEAFF
DNA: TGTGCCAGCAGGGACATTGAAGCTTTCTTT
V: TRBV28
D: -
size: -
J: TRBJ1-1

CDR3: CASSQDSKSHQPQHF
DNA: TGTGCCAGCAGCCAAGACAGTAAGTCGCATCAGCCCCAGCATTTT
V: TRBV14
D: -
size: -
J: TRBJ1-5

CDR3: CASKRAGSTVNTEAFF
DNA: TGTGCCAGTAAGCGAGCGGGCAGCACAGTGAACACTGAAGCTTTCTTT
V: TRBV27
D: -
size: -
J: TRBJ1-1

CDR3: CARVDLRGLSGRPPRGEQYF
DNA: TGTGCCAGGGTAGACTTAAGGGGGCTTAGCGGCAGACCCCCACGGGGCGAGCAGTACTTC
V: TRBV27
D: -
size: -
J: TRBJ2-7

CDR3: CASITSDRVVREQYF
DNA: TGTGCCAGCATTACCTCGGACAGGGTGGTAAGGGAGCAGTACTTC
V: TRBV27
D: TRBD1
size: -
J: TRBJ2-7

CDR3: CASSRPDLFDEQFF
DNA: TGTGCCAGCTCACGACCGGACTTATTCGATGAGCAGTTCTTC
V: TRBV18
D: -
size: few
J: TRBJ2-1

CDR3: CASSSTGHEQYF
DNA: TGTGCCAGCAGCTCCACAGGGCACGAGCAGTACTTC
V: TRBV7-6
D: -
size: -
J: TRBJ2-7

CDR3: CASSISGTGGIQPQHF
DNA: TGTGCCAGTAGTATTTCCGGGACAGGGGGAATTCAGCCCCAGCATTTT
V: TRBV19
D: TRBD1
size: -
J: TRBJ1-5

CDR3: CASSQPGTSGSRVTGELFF
DNA: TGTGCCAGCAGCCAACCCGGGACTAGCGGGAGTCGGGTCACCGGGGAGCTGTTTTTT
V: TRBV3-1/TRBV3-2
D: TRBD2
size: -
J: TRBJ2-2

CDR3: CAWSVVLAGGGEQFF
DNA: TGTGCCTGGAGTGTAGTATTAGCGGGAGGGGGTGAGCAGTTCTTC
V: TRBV30
D: TRBD2
size: -
J: TRBJ2-1

CDR3: CASSLSQLATNEKLFF
DNA: TGTGCCAGCAGCTTATCCCAACTTGCAACTAATGAAAAACTGTTTTTT
V: TRBV7-9
D: -
size: -
J: TRBJ1-4

CDR3: CAWSLRADTQYF
DNA: TGTGCCTGGAGCCTTCGGGCAGATACGCAGTATTTT
V: TRBV30
D: -
size: once
J: TRBJ2-3

CDR3: CASSTGQGRTNEKLFF
DNA: TGTGCCAGCAGCACCGGACAGGGGCGGACTAATGAAAAACTGTTTTTT
V: TRBV5-4
D: TRBD1
size: -
J: TRBJ1-4

CDR3: CASSRTGLQETQYF
DNA: TGTGCCAGCTCCCGGACAGGACTTCAAGAGACCCAGTACTTC
V: TRBV18
D: TRBD1
size: once
J: TRBJ2-5

CDR3: CAWSVQGSNQPQHF
DNA: TGTGCCTGGAGTGTCCAGGGGAGCAATCAGCCCCAGCATTTT
V: TRBV30
D: -
size: once
J: TRBJ1-5

CDR3: CAWSVGALINSPLHF
DNA: TGTGCCTGGAGTGTAGGGGCCCTGATAAATTCACCCCTCCACTTT
V: TRBV30
D: -
size: -
J: TRBJ1-6

CDR3: CSVGGQGDPEAFF
DNA: TGCAGCGTTGGGGGACAGGGGGATCCTGAAGCTTTCTTT
V: TRBV29-1
D: TRBD1
size: -
J: TRBJ1-1

CDR3: CASSSESGYGYTF
DNA: TGTGCCAGCAGCTCAGAGTCGGGATATGGCTACACCTTC
V: TRBV5-4
D: -
size: -
J: TRBJ1-2

CDR3: CASSPPTGYNEQFF
DNA: TGTGCCAGCTCACCACCGACAGGGTACAATGAGCAGTTCTTC
V: TRBV18
D: TRBD1
size: -
J: TRBJ2-1

CDR3: CASSLAGTSGSHGELFF
DNA: TGTGCCAGCAGCTTAGCCGGGACTAGCGGGAGCCACGGGGAGCTGTTTTTT
V: TRBV7-2
D: TRBD2
size: few
J: TRBJ2-2

CDR3: CASSLEDRENYNEQFF
DNA: TGTGCCAGCAGCTTAGAGGACAGGGAAAATTACAATGAGCAGTTCTTC
V: TRBV7-9
D: TRBD1
size: -
J: TRBJ2-1

CDR3: CASSSTPTGTGRNTEAFF
DNA: TGTGCCAGCAGCTCGACTCCTACCGGGACAGGGAGGAACACTGAAGCTTTCTTT
V: TRBV7-9
D: TRBD1
size: -
J: TRBJ1-1

CDR3: CASMWDIQETQYF
DNA: TGCGCCAGCATGTGGGACATCCAAGAGACCCAGTACTTC
V: TRBV10-2
D: -
size: -
J: TRBJ2-5

CDR3: CASSIQRAQGSNEQFF
DNA: TGTGCCAGTAGTATCCAGCGGGCCCAAGGAAGCAATGAGCAGTTCTTC
V: TRBV19
D: -
size: -
J: TRBJ2-1

CDR3: CASSPSGTHYEQYF
DNA: TGTGCCAGTAGTCCTTCCGGGACACACTACGAGCAGTACTTC
V: TRBV19
D: -
size: -
J: TRBJ2-7

CDR3: CSVGFTGADTQYF
DNA: TGCAGCGTTGGTTTTACAGGGGCAGATACGCAGTATTTT
V: TRBV29-1
D: TRBD1
size: -
J: TRBJ2-3

CDR3: CASSQPTSGSRRINEQFF
DNA: TGTGCCAGCAGCCAACCCACTAGCGGGAGCCGAAGAATCAATGAGCAGTTCTTC
V: TRBV27
D: TRBD2
size: -
J: TRBJ2-1

CDR3: CASSQGQGRYEQYF
DNA: TGTGCCAGCAGCCAGGGACAGGGTAGGTACGAGCAGTACTTC
V: TRBV11-1
D: TRBD1
size: -
J: TRBJ2-7

CDR3: CASSWREARELFF
DNA: TGTGCCAGCAGTTGGAGGGAGGCAAGGGAGCTGTTTTTT
V: TRBV12-3/TRBV12-4
D: -
size: -
J: TRBJ2-2